This TCR beta chain stems from a study of CD8 T cells in ankylosing spondylitis. Study-level findings and limits: Matched ankylosing spondylitis synovial fluid reportedly showed significant enrichment of disease-linked clones. Disease-linked clones were found to be CD8+ and relatively rare in peripheral blood.

As to this clonotype: Antigen specificity is unknown.

The V and J ends lost 8 bases and 5 bases respectively, with 7 bases between them. This CDR3 spans 11 amino acids. TCRdb re-called the 5' RACE reads with MiXCR, one entry per CDR3 protein. The sample has about 90,000 distinct CDR3 sequences, 27% seen once. This sequence originates from a male donor with ankylosing spondylitis or in good health (not recorded which). The sample taken for sequencing was blood, either unsorted or a sorted T cell fraction (not recorded which). J is TRBJ2-1 and V is TRBV12-3 or TRBV12-4; D gene ambiguous. The CDR3 loop is CASGTNNEQFF. Here the CDR3 DNA reads TGTGCCAGCGGTACCAACAATGAGCAGTTCTTC.